These 13 T cell receptor beta chains originate from one sample sequenced in a study of T cell changes during pregnancy in multiple sclerosis. Data came from immunoSEQ multiplex PCR; TCRdb stores just in-frame clones and leaves some out. The data show some 62,000 clones, about nine tenths seen once. The source was peripheral blood, collected in the second trimester of pregnancy. Source of these receptors: a female donor in good health, enrolled as a control in a pregnancy study.

V gene TRBV28 combines with J gene TRBJ2-7; D ambiguous. Germline V gene sequence: CDR1 MDHEN, CDR2 SYDVKM. The V and J ends lost 4 bases and 2 bases respectively, with 9 bases between them. The CDR3 has 13 amino acids. The CDR3 loop is CASSSLTPYEQYF. In DNA, the CDR3 is TGTGCCAGCAGTTCCTTGACACCCTACGAGCAGTACTTC.

The gene calls are TRBV6-4 and TRBJ2-5; 8 nucleotides agree with TRBD2. The V and J ends lost 3 bases and 1 base, in that order; junction bases with no gene match: 7. The CDR3 extends over 16 amino acids. CDR1 and CDR2 (germline): MRHNA, SNTAGT. The CDR3 sequence is CASSERTGGGQETQYF. CDR3 DNA: TGTGCCAGCAGTGAACGTACGGGAGGGGGCCAAGAGACCCAGTACTTC.

V gene TRBV30 combines with J gene TRBJ2-1; possibly TRBD1 for D (5 bases). Germline V CDR1 and CDR2: GTSNPN, SVGIG (reference sequence). The germline V and J ends were trimmed by 2 bases and 4 bases, with 12 bases remaining between them. The CDR3 has 14 amino acids. CDR3 DNA: TGTGCCTGGAGTACAACGGCAGGGTACAATGAGCAGTTCTTC. Its translation is CAWSTTAGYNEQFF.

The count of this clone is one. The chain carries TRBV7-2 and TRBJ2-5; weak D call: TRBD1 (7 bases). The CDR3 extends over 13 amino acids. CDR1 and CDR2 from the germline V gene are SGHTA and FQGNSA. Between the trimmed V and J ends, which lost 5 bases and 5 bases, there was a span of 12 bases. CDR3: CASSGGTEETQYF. CDR3 DNA sequence: TGTGCCAGCAGCGGAGGGACAGAGGAGACCCAGTACTTC.

The CDR3 coding sequence is TGTGCCAGCAGTTCTAGGCTCTCTACCGCGGGGGGTCTCTACGAGCAGTACTTC. As protein: CASSSRLSTAGGLYEQYF. The chain joins TRBV27 to TRBJ2-7; 8 nucleotides agree with TRBD2. The CDR3 is made up of 18 amino acids. V lost 4 bases and J lost 3; bases outside the gene matches: 17. The germline V gene encodes CDR1 MNHEY and CDR2 SMNVEV (reference sequence).

The gene calls are TRBV4-3 and TRBJ2-5, with 9 nucleotides matching TRBD2. In germline, CDR1 is LGHNA, CDR2 YSLEER. This CDR3 is built from 16 residues. The V segment lost 1 base and the J segment 5 bases; nucleotides outside the gene matches: 8. CDR3 in amino acids: CASSQGEFSGSETQYF. The CDR3, as DNA: TGCGCCAGCAGCCAAGGGGAGTTTAGCGGGAGTGAGACCCAGTACTTC.

The chain has TRBV7-2 and TRBJ1-3; 7 nucleotides align to TRBD1. V shed 5 bases and J 0 bases; nucleotides not matched to a gene: 7. The CDR3 is 16 amino acids. Germline lookup yields CDR1 SGHTA and CDR2 FQGNSA. CDR3 sequence reads: CASSPRDRLSGNTIYF. CDR3 coding DNA: TGTGCCAGCAGCCCAAGGGACAGACTCTCTGGAAACACCATATATTTT.

This clone came up once. The V and J genes are TRBV6-5 and TRBJ2-5, with 7 bases that match TRBD1. In germline, CDR1 is MNHEY, CDR2 SVGAGI. The CDR3 totals 15 residues. The J segment lost 3 bases and the V segment lost 3 bases, leaving 7 bases of the junction unmatched. The CDR3 DNA follows: TGTGCCAGCAGTTATTCCGGGACAGACAAAGAGACCCAGTACTTC. This encodes CASSYSGTDKETQYF.

The rearrangement joins TRBV2 to TRBJ2-5, with D tentatively TRBD1 (6 bases). The CDR3 has 13 amino acids. V lost 6 bases and J 4 bases, leaving 12 bases between the germline ends. Germline loops: CDR1 SNHLY, CDR2 FYNNEI. As DNA, the CDR3 is TGTGCCAGCAGGGGGGCGGCAGGAGAGACCCAGTACTTC. This codes for CASRGAAGETQYF.

This chain connects TRBV11-1 to TRBJ2-3, with TRBD1 matching 7 bases. CDR1 and CDR2 from the germline V gene are SGHAT and FQDESV (reference sequence). The CDR3 is made up of 15 amino acids. J gave up 2 bases and V 1 base, and 3 bases lay outside the gene matches. The CDR3 DNA reads TGTGCCAGCAGCTTAGGACAGGGACACACAGATACGCAGTATTTT. It codes for CASSLGQGHTDTQYF.

The chain combines TRBV7-2 with TRBJ2-2, with 9 bases lining up with TRBD2. The germline V gene has CDR1 SGHTA and CDR2 FQGNSA. The ends lost 1 base at V and 6 bases at J; junction bases unmatched: 6. The CDR3 has 16 residues. The CDR3 DNA reads as TGTGCCAGCAGCTTAGGTGGCGGGAGGGCCTCCGGGGAGCTGTTTTTT. Translation: CASSLGGGRASGELFF.

This clone was picked up a small number of times. The chain uses TRBV27 and TRBJ1-6, with D possibly matching TRBD1 (5 bases). Trimming cost V 4 bases and J 8 bases, with 15 bases left between them. This CDR3 is 15 amino acids long. Germline V gene data show CDR1 as MNHEY and CDR2 as SMNVEV (reference sequence). Written as DNA, the CDR3 is TGTGCCAGCAGTTCAGGGATTAGTTTGGATTCACCCCTCCACTTT. Its protein is CASSSGISLDSPLHF.

This sequence joins TRBV27 and TRBJ1-2; a possible D gene is TRBD1 (6 bases). The V and J ends lost 8 bases and 1 base respectively, with 11 bases between them. The CDR3 is made up of 13 amino acids. Germline loops: CDR1 MNHEY, CDR2 SMNVEV (reference sequence). CDR3 region: CASGGHNNYGYTF. The DNA of the CDR3 is TGTGCCAGCGGGGGACACAATAACTATGGCTACACCTTC.